This passage covers 5 T cell receptor beta chains from one sample sequenced in a study of cytomegalovirus exposure and HLA in healthy donors. Method: immunoSEQ multiplex PCR; TCRdb's copy keeps in-frame clones and lacks some. The sample comprises around 130,000 clones, nearly 90% of which are singletons, and around 3.5% rests with the top ten. The sequencing input was PBMCs. The receptors derive from a man younger than 45 in good health and CMV-seronegative.

V usage is TRBV7-9 and J usage is TRBJ1-2; D possibly corresponds to TRBD1 (6 bases). The V gene's germline CDR1 is SEHNR and CDR2 FQNEAQ (reference sequence). The CDR3 sequence is 13 residues long. V lost 11 bases, J lost 6 bases, and 19 bases lay in between. CDR3 region: CAATLYRDDGYTF. CDR3 sequence (DNA): TGTGCCGCCACCCTTTACAGGGACGATGGCTACACCTTC.

This clone occurred once. The chain links TRBV4-2 to TRBJ2-7; 11 bases map to TRBD2. The CDR3 extends over 16 amino acids. V lost 0 bases and J lost 2; bases outside the gene matches: 3. Germline assignment: CDR1 LGHNA and CDR2 YNFKEQ. The CDR3 protein is CASSQEILAGAYEQYF. The CDR3 DNA is TGTGCCAGCAGCCAAGAGATACTAGCGGGGGCCTACGAGCAGTACTTC.

The chain couples TRBV4-1 to TRBJ2-3; 11 bases line up with TRBD2. Looked up from germline, CDR1 is MGHRA and CDR2 is YSYEKL. CDR3 length: 17 amino acids. J lost 2 bases, V lost 5 bases, and 9 bases had no gene match. The CDR3, as DNA: TGCGCCAGCAGCTCTCTAGCGGGGGGCGGCCTCACAGATACGCAGTATTTT. This sequence encodes CASSSLAGGGLTDTQYF.

The chain has TRBV5-1 and TRBJ2-5; D might be TRBD1 (6 bases). The J call may be incorrect, as the DNA end agrees better with TRBJ2-7. In germline, CDR1 is SGHRS, CDR2 YFSETQ. There are 13 residues in the CDR3. In DNA form, the CDR3 reads TGCGCCAGCAGTATCAGGGGCTCCTACGAGCAGTACTTC. Its protein is CASSIRGSYEQYF.

The gene calls are TRBV5-1 and TRBJ2-2, with a possible D match to TRBD1 (6 bases). Trimming pared 4 bases from V and 4 bases from J, leaving 17 bases between. CDR1 is SGHRS and CDR2 is YFSETQ in the germline V gene. The CDR3 extends over 16 amino acids. The CDR3: CASSVLPGDVTGELFF. The CDR3 DNA follows: TGCGCCAGCAGCGTTTTACCAGGGGATGTCACCGGGGAGCTGTTTTTT.